This entry features one TCR beta chain sequence. The target antigen is unknown. The data were obtained in a study of cytomegalovirus exposure and HLA in healthy donors. Whole-study findings and limits: The authors enumerated over 150 TCR beta chains as linked to cytomegalovirus.

The repertoire was sequenced with immunoSEQ multiplex PCR; TCRdb's copy has only in-frame clones and lacks some. The profile shows about 150,000 clones, roughly 90% of them singletons. The specimen was PBMCs. The sequence was collected from a man between 18 and 35 years old in good health and CMV-seronegative.

The CDR3 DNA reads as TGTGCCAGCAGCTTTCTTCGGACTGAAGCTTTCTTT. Its translation: CASSFLRTEAFF. V and J are TRBV7-2 and TRBJ1-1; no clear D. The germline V and J ends were trimmed by 3 bases and 5 bases, with 7 bases remaining between them. Germline CDR1 reads SGHTA; CDR2 reads FQGNSA. This CDR3 region has 12 residues.